Below, 12 T cell receptor beta chains from the same sample are listed, as sequenced in a study of T cells in Graves' hyperthyroidism and ophthalmopathy. TCR beta CDR3 region amplification was performed from RNA transcripts. TCR CDR3 regions were first amplified by RT-PCR with HTBI primers. TCRdb used MiXCR to reprocess the multiplex PCR reads, holding one entry per CDR3 protein. Altogether roughly 660,000 distinct CDR3 sequences are present, 15% to 20% being singletons, with the ten largest covering roughly a sixth. Sequenced material: blood. Receptors were obtained from a man in his forties or fifties with Graves' hyperthyroidism.

This clonotype was counted many times. V is TRBV10-3 and J is TRBJ2-7; 10 bases map to TRBD1. With 10 bases clipped from V and 0 bases from J, the junction kept 6 bases outside the gene matches. Germline CDR1 ENHRY, CDR2 SYGVKD. The CDR3 spans 14 residues. The CDR3 loop reads CATMGQGSSYEQYF. In nucleotides, the CDR3 is TGTGCCACGATGGGACAGGGGAGCTCCTACGAGCAGTACTTC.

Ten or more counts support this clonotype. V usage is TRBV2 and J usage is TRBJ1-5; 7 bases match TRBD1. The CDR3 runs to 14 residues. The junction had 6 bases not matched to a gene; V was cut back by 6 bases and J by 4 bases. Germline V gene lookup returns CDR1 SNHLY and CDR2 FYNNEI. The CDR3 region is CASRSTGRNQPQHF. The CDR3 DNA sequence: TGTGCCAGCAGATCGACAGGGCGTAATCAGCCCCAGCATTTT. The entire variable domain, with the rest obtained from reference TRBV2 and TRBJ1-5, is as follows: EPEVTQTPSHQVTQMGQEVILRCVPISNHLYFYWYRQILGQKVEFLVSFYNNEISEKSEIFDDQFSVERPDGSNFTLKIRSTKLEDSAMYFCASRSTGRNQPQHFGDGTRLSIL.

This clonotype has a count of ten or more. The chain joins TRBV5-1 to TRBJ2-2; D may be TRBD1 or TRBD2 (5 bases each). CDR1 is SGHRS, CDR2 YFSETQ, per germline. The germline V and J ends were trimmed by 4 bases and 6 bases, with 10 bases remaining between them. The CDR3 is 13 amino acids. The CDR3 DNA follows: TGCGCCAGCAGCAAGCTGGGGGCCGGGGAGCTGTTTTTT. Protein product: CASSKLGAGELFF.

The table lists this clonotype with a few counts. This sequence joins TRBV5-5 and TRBJ2-1; the D gene is possibly TRBD2 (5 bases). The CDR3 covers 15 residues. Deletions cut 0 bases from V and 3 bases from J, with 10 bases between. Germline V CDR1 and CDR2: SGHKS, YYEKEE (reference sequence). The CDR3 reads CASSLVLGNYNEQFF. CDR3 coding DNA: TGTGCCAGCAGCTTGGTACTAGGCAACTACAATGAGCAGTTCTTC. The complete variable domain, with remaining parts taken from reference TRBV5-5 and TRBJ2-1, reads DAGVTQSPTHLIKTRGQQVTLRCSPISGHKSVSWYQQVLGQGPQFIFQYYEKEERGRGNFPDRFSARQFPNYSSELNVNALLLGDSALYLCASSLVLGNYNEQFFGPGTRLTVL.

J is TRBJ1-5 and V is TRBV12-3 or TRBV12-4; D possibly corresponds to TRBD1 (6 bases). The CDR3 spans 16 residues. V lost 5 bases, J lost 9 bases, and 23 bases lay in between. This chain's CDR3 is CASSGDKGLGSLPQHF. DNA of the CDR3: TGTGCCAGCAGTGGGGACAAGGGGTTGGGAAGTCTGCCCCAGCATTTT.

This clonotype was observed at least ten times. The chain combines TRBV12-5 with TRBJ2-1; 9 nucleotides align to TRBD1. V shed 5 bases and J 6 bases; nucleotides not matched to a gene: 11. The germline V gene has CDR1 LGHNT and CDR2 FRNRAP. The CDR3 is 16 residues long. The CDR3 DNA follows: TGTGCTAGTGGTCAAGCTACAGGGGGCGCCGGCAATGAGCAGTTCTTC. Protein product: CASGQATGGAGNEQFF.

This clonotype was seen repeatedly, ten times or more. J is TRBJ2-7 and V is TRBV24-1, with 9 positions matching TRBD1. This CDR3 has 15 amino acids. With V trimmed by 2 bases and J by 2 bases, 3 bases remained unmatched. Looked up from germline, CDR1 is KGHDR and CDR2 is SFDVKD. The CDR3, as DNA: TGTGCCACCAGTGATTCCGGGACAGGGACCTACGAGCAGTACTTC. Its protein product is CATSDSGTGTYEQYF.

This clonotype has at least ten counts. This chain links TRBV11-2 with TRBJ1-1; 9 nucleotides line up with TRBD1. Losses at the gene ends were 1 base for V and 6 bases for J; bases not matched to a gene: 6. Per the germline V gene, CDR1 is SGHAT and CDR2 is FQNNGV. This CDR3 has 15 amino acids. The CDR3 nucleotides are TGTGCCAGCAGCTTAGGTGGACAGGGGAGAGCTGAAGCTTTCTTT. It yields the protein CASSLGGQGRAEAFF. Full variable domain (missing parts from reference TRBV11-2 and TRBJ1-1): EAGVAQSPRYKIIEKRQSVAFWCNPISGHATLYWYQQILGQGPKLLIQFQNNGVVDDSQLPKDRFSAERLKGVDSTLKIQPAKLEDSAVYLCASSLGGQGRAEAFFGQGTRLTVV.

This clonotype was seen a few times. This sequence joins TRBV19 and TRBJ2-1; 11 nucleotides agree with TRBD2. The CDR3 runs 15 residues. Unmatched junction bases numbered 6, after V lost 7 bases and J lost 4 bases. Per germline, CDR1 LNHDA and CDR2 SQIVND (reference sequence). CDR3 nucleotides: TGTGCCAGTACCATAGCGGGAGGGGCATACAATGAGCAGTTCTTC. Translated: CASTIAGGAYNEQFF.

This clonotype was seen more than once but under ten times. The genes are TRBV6-5 and TRBJ1-1; 10 bases map to TRBD1. J gave up 11 bases and V 0 bases, and 9 bases lay outside the gene matches. This CDR3 has 15 residues. CDR1 MNHEY and CDR2 SVGAGI come from the germline V gene. The CDR3 sequence: CASSYSAGTGVGAFF. In DNA, the CDR3 is TGTGCCAGCAGTTACTCGGCCGGGACAGGGGTTGGGGCTTTCTTT.

The table lists this clonotype with many counts. V usage is TRBV20-1 and J usage is TRBJ2-5, with TRBD1 identical over 7 bases. The germline CDR1 and CDR2 sequences are DFQATT and SNEGSKA (reference sequence). This CDR3 region has 13 residues. With V trimmed by 4 bases and J by 4 bases, 6 bases remained unmatched. CDR3 sequence reads: CSATDRAGETQYF. CDR3 bases: TGCAGTGCTACCGACAGGGCGGGAGAGACCCAGTACTTC.

The sample holds many counts of this clonotype. This chain links TRBV11-2 with TRBJ2-2; 12 bases match TRBD1. The germline CDR1 and CDR2 sequences are SGHAT and FQNNGV. V lost 6 bases, J lost 4 bases, and 15 bases stayed unmatched. The CDR3 has 19 residues. The chain's CDR3 is CASSPGTGGRGELTGELFF. In DNA, the CDR3 is TGTGCCAGCAGTCCCGGGACAGGGGGCAGAGGGGAACTCACCGGGGAGCTGTTTTTT.